This is a list of T cell receptor beta chains from one sample in a study of OX40 agonist ivuxolimab in advanced cancers. Method: immunoSEQ multiplex PCR; TCRdb's copy keeps in-frame clones and lacks some. The sample lists about 83,000 clones, about 81% seen once, with approximately 1.5% in the top ten. The sample in question was CD4+ or CD8+ T cells sorted from blood, obtained in a trial of the OX40 agonist ivuxolimab. Receptors originate from an adult with an advanced solid tumor such as melanoma, head and neck, liver or kidney cancer. Each CDR3 is given without its conserved first and last residue. Fields, in order: J gene, D gene, V gene, CDR3 protein. A D gene is named only where the DNA matches it firmly.

J gene: TRBJ2-2; D gene: NA; V gene: TRBV11-2; CDR3 protein: ASSQGITGELF
J gene: TRBJ2-3; D gene: NA; V gene: TRBV18; CDR3 protein: ASSPLASGTDTQY
J gene: TRBJ1-6; D gene: NA; V gene: TRBV2; CDR3 protein: ASSPSDLGSPLH
J gene: TRBJ2-7; D gene: NA; V gene: TRBV5-1; CDR3 protein: ASSLVSYEQY
J gene: TRBJ1-2; D gene: TRBD1; V gene: TRBV2; CDR3 protein: ASRIPGNRGWGYT
J gene: TRBJ1-1; D gene: NA; V gene: TRBV19; CDR3 protein: ASSIGGGMNTEAF
J gene: TRBJ1-6; D gene: NA; V gene: TRBV6-1; CDR3 protein: AGRTSYNSPLH
J gene: TRBJ2-3; D gene: NA; V gene: TRBV20-1; CDR3 protein: SASRQDTQY
J gene: TRBJ1-5; D gene: TRBD1; V gene: TRBV6-1; CDR3 protein: ASSRSGQNNQPQH
J gene: TRBJ2-3; D gene: NA; V gene: TRBV15; CDR3 protein: ATSRDSLNTQY
J gene: TRBJ1-1; D gene: NA; V gene: TRBV10-3; CDR3 protein: AISDRNLEAF
J gene: TRBJ2-1; D gene: TRBD2; V gene: TRBV28; CDR3 protein: ASSLAGGPVYEQF
J gene: TRBJ2-2; D gene: TRBD2; V gene: TRBV6-5; CDR3 protein: ASSSSGGDTGELF
J gene: TRBJ2-3; D gene: TRBD1; V gene: TRBV5-1; CDR3 protein: ASSRGQGATDTQY
J gene: TRBJ1-6; D gene: NA; V gene: TRBV5-6; CDR3 protein: ASSPPGKGSPLH
J gene: TRBJ2-7; D gene: TRBD2; V gene: TRBV7-7; CDR3 protein: ASSPSPGRSYEQY
J gene: TRBJ2-7; D gene: NA; V gene: TRBV20-1; CDR3 protein: SVVGYEQY
J gene: TRBJ1-1; D gene: NA; V gene: TRBV4-1; CDR3 protein: ASSQDRRDAFTNTEAF
J gene: TRBJ1-4; D gene: NA; V gene: TRBV4-1; CDR3 protein: ASSRGPAQQNEKLF
J gene: TRBJ1-1; D gene: NA; V gene: TRBV10-1; CDR3 protein: ASSELGGTEAF
J gene: TRBJ2-3; D gene: TRBD1; V gene: TRBV28; CDR3 protein: ATRGGTGRHTQY
J gene: TRBJ2-3; D gene: NA; V gene: TRBV5-1; CDR3 protein: ASSLEFSWDTQY
J gene: TRBJ2-7; D gene: TRBD1; V gene: TRBV9; CDR3 protein: ASSVGDRSYEQY
J gene: TRBJ1-1; D gene: NA; V gene: TRBV7-3; CDR3 protein: ASSLEPQNTEAF
J gene: TRBJ2-6; D gene: TRBD1; V gene: TRBV2; CDR3 protein: ASSGRQGSPGANVLT
J gene: TRBJ2-7; D gene: TRBD2; V gene: TRBV5-4; CDR3 protein: ASSLRLAGAYEQY
J gene: TRBJ2-3; D gene: NA; V gene: TRBV6-1; CDR3 protein: ASSKDSSWDTQY
J gene: TRBJ1-6; D gene: NA; V gene: TRBV6-1; CDR3 protein: ASSEEGQRYSPLH
J gene: TRBJ1-6; D gene: NA; V gene: TRBV30; CDR3 protein: AWRGANSPLH
J gene: TRBJ2-1; D gene: NA; V gene: TRBV28; CDR3 protein: ASSPTPPGTVSYNEQF
J gene: TRBJ2-2; D gene: TRBD1; V gene: TRBV5-4; CDR3 protein: ASSWRGQGEAGELF